This TCR beta chain came from a study of T cell responses to AZD1222 COVID-19 vaccine. Study-level background: Second-dose intervals of approximately 4 or approximately 12 weeks were pooled.

Trimming cost V 5 bases and J 6 bases, with 11 bases left between them. The CDR3 has 13 residues. The germline gives CDR1 MNHEY, CDR2 SVGEGT. About this clone itself: The antigen remains undetermined.

Study findings and constraints: Clonal diversity was possibly underestimated; the donors were predominantly white British and more often female. A rise in Spike-specific TCR breadth and depth followed two AZD1222 doses.

The assay was immunoSEQ multiplex PCR, and TCRdb's table has in-frame clones only and misses some. The sample lists around 100,000 clones; 80% to 90% were seen once. The chain links TRBV6-2 or TRBV6-3 to TRBJ1-5, with D uncertain. The origin of this receptor is an adult in good health. Material: peripheral blood, obtained on day 0 of AZD1222 vaccination. CDR3 loop: CASSDPPTQPQHF. DNA of the CDR3: TGTGCCAGCAGTGACCCCCCCACTCAGCCCCAGCATTTT.